The following is a TCR beta chain sequence with its context. This specimen belongs to a study of T cells after yellow fever vaccination. By 5'RACE template switching, TCR cDNA was produced, with a universal primer site and UMIs added in the process. TCRdb analysed the 5' RACE reads with MiXCR anew, one entry per CDR3 protein. The sample carries about 630,000 distinct CDR3 sequences, 9% to 15% recorded once. The V end lost 6 bases, the J end lost 2 bases, and 7 bases lay between the germline ends. The CDR3 is 12 residues long. Germline values: CDR1 DFQATT, CDR2 SNEGSKA (reference sequence). This receptor was obtained from a man between 25 and 39 years old who received the YFV17D yellow fever vaccine. The rearrangement uses TRBV20-1 and TRBJ2-2; possibly TRBD1 for D (6 bases). The source material was PBMCs, sampled on the day of the yellow fever booster vaccination. The CDR3 loop reads CSAGANTGELFF. The DNA for the CDR3 is TGCAGTGCGGGGGCCAACACCGGGGAGCTGTTTTTT.